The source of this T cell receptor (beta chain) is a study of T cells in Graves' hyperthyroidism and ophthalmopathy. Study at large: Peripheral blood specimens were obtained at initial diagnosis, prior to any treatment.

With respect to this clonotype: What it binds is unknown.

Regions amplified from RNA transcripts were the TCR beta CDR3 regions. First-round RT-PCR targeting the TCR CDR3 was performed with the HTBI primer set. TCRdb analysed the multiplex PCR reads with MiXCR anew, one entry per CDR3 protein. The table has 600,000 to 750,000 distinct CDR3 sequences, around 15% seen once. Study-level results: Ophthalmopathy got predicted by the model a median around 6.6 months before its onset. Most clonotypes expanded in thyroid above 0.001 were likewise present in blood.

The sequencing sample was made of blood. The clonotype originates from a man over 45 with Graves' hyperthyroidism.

CDR3 sequence: CASSQTEGGAANEKLFF. Here the CDR3 DNA reads TGCGCCAGCAGCCAGACCGAAGGGGGGGCTGCTAATGAAAAACTGTTTTTT. This rearrangement joins TRBV4-1 to TRBJ1-4, with D tentatively TRBD1 (6 bases). This CDR3 is built from 17 residues. Trimming removed 3 bases from V and 3 bases from J, with 17 bases in between. Germline CDR1 reads MGHRA; CDR2 reads YSYEKL.